This T cell receptor (beta chain) emerged from a study of blood T cell repertoires in COVID-19. Looking at the study overall: Spain, Italy and the United States supplied samples that represented acute and convalescent COVID-19.

Measured with immunoSEQ multiplex PCR; TCRdb has only the in-frame clones, and not every one. The data hold more than 95,000 clones, with roughly 80% observed a single time. V was pared by 7 bases and J by 1 base, with 4 bases between. This CDR3 contains 12 residues. Germline V gene data show CDR1 as MNHEY and CDR2 as SVGAGI. V and J are TRBV6-5 and TRBJ2-2; D gene unclear. This receptor was taken from a woman in her seventies with acute or convalescent COVID-19. What was sequenced was peripheral blood. CDR3 in DNA: TGTGCCAGCACTCTGAACACCGGGGAGCTGTTTTTT. Translated, it gives CASTLNTGELFF.